This paragraph reports one T cell receptor beta chain. These data come from a study of CD8 T cells in Susac syndrome. An amount of RNA that ranged from roughly 0.5 to 1 ug was reverse transcribed with random hexamers. By means of immunoSEQ multiplex PCR, TCR beta CDR3 spanning 54 Vbeta and 13 Jbeta underwent amplification. TCRdb processed the immunoSEQ multiplex PCR reads anew with MiXCR; each CDR3 protein has one entry. This sample has about 300,000 distinct CDR3 sequences, with approximately 85% found just once. V lost 6 bases and J 0 bases, leaving 11 bases between the germline ends. The CDR3 sequence is 14 residues long. Per germline, CDR1 MDHEN and CDR2 SYDVKM. Sequencing targeted TCR beta in blood CD8+ and CD4+ T cells. Stable or active relapsing-remitting multiple sclerosis, untreated and meeting revised McDonald criteria, defined the controls.

This receptor was taken from a human donor with multiple sclerosis. Material: CD8+ T cells from PBMCs. This chain uses TRBV28 with TRBJ1-1, with D unresolved. The CDR3 sequence: CASSEVPMNTEAFF. DNA of the CDR3: TGTGCCAGCAGCGAAGTCCCCATGAACACTGAAGCTTTCTTT.